This T cell receptor beta chain appears in the sequencing data of a study of T cell responses to AZD1222 COVID-19 vaccine. Study-level findings and limits: Spike as a whole was targeted by vaccine-associated CD4 TCRs, dominant at 160-218 and 743-854. Donors were mostly white British, more females; clonal diversity possibly underestimated.

Of note for this clone: Its antigen remains unknown.

The CDR3 consists of 14 residues. Germline assignment: CDR1 GTSNPN and CDR2 SVGIG (reference sequence). The trim removed 5 bases at V and 6 bases at J, leaving 9 bases unmatched. Measured with immunoSEQ multiplex PCR; TCRdb has only the in-frame clones, and not every one. The sample lists roughly 25,000 clones; approximately 90% were seen once. The material was peripheral blood, obtained 28 days after the second AZD1222 dose. The chain uses TRBV30 and TRBJ1-4; 7 bases align to TRBD1. The clonotype comes from an adult who received the AZD1222 COVID-19 vaccine. As DNA, the CDR3 is TGTGCCTGGGGAATCCTGGGACAGTATGAAAAACTGTTTTTT. It yields the protein CAWGILGQYEKLFF.